The 11 T cell receptor beta chains listed next were all sequenced from one sample in a study of blood T cell repertoires in COVID-19. This table comes from immunoSEQ multiplex PCR, and its TCRdb copy is limited to in-frame clones, with some not included. The data hold under 200,000 clones, with 70% to 80% observed a single time. Sequenced sample: peripheral blood. The receptors originated from a middle-aged woman with COVID-19, enrolled during active disease.

The count of this clone is one. The V call is TRBV5-5, the J call TRBJ2-3; 7 nucleotides align to TRBD2. There are 18 residues in the CDR3. V lost 0 bases and J lost 6; bases outside the gene matches: 16. Germline CDR1 and CDR2: SGHKS and YYEKEE (reference sequence). The CDR3 sequence is CASSLGVILRRGGDTQYF. The DNA of the CDR3 is TGTGCCAGCAGCTTGGGGGTTATACTTCGGCGGGGAGGGGATACGCAGTATTTT.

The count of this clone is one. The J gene is TRBJ2-3, the V gene TRBV5-1; 8 bases agree with TRBD2. The CDR3 is made up of 14 amino acids. V shed 5 bases, J shed 2 bases, and the junction held 4 bases outside the gene matches. Germline-derived CDR1 and CDR2 are SGHRS and YFSETQ. CDR3 amino acids: CASRVAGPTDTQYF. DNA for the CDR3: TGCGCCAGCAGGGTAGCGGGGCCCACAGATACGCAGTATTTT.

This chain uses TRBV12-3 or TRBV12-4 with TRBJ2-1; D is ambiguous. Trimming pared 6 bases from V and 10 bases from J, leaving 16 bases between. This CDR3 is 13 amino acids long. CDR3 in amino acids: CASRFVLRSEQFF. The CDR3 region has the DNA TGTGCCAGCAGGTTTGTTTTGCGGAGCGAGCAGTTCTTC.

The chain links TRBV2 to TRBJ2-5; the D gene is possibly TRBD1 (5 bases). V lost 6 bases and J lost 5, with 13 bases in between. Germline V CDR1 and CDR2: SNHLY, FYNNEI. The CDR3 is made up of 13 amino acids. The CDR3 bases are TGTGCCAGCAGACCCGGCCCAGGGGAGACCCAGTACTTC. Its translation: CASRPGPGETQYF.

The chain joins TRBV11-2 to TRBJ2-7, with no clear D. CDR3 length: 14 amino acids. Per germline, CDR1 SGHAT and CDR2 FQNNGV. Trimming took off 1 base at V and 0 bases at J, with 7 bases between the two ends. CDR3 in amino acids: CASSLAGGSYEQYF. The CDR3 coding sequence is TGTGCCAGCAGCTTAGCTGGCGGCTCCTACGAGCAGTACTTC.

This clone was detected once. The chain is built from TRBV5-4 and TRBJ2-3; 13 nucleotides align to TRBD2. The J segment lost 5 bases and the V segment lost 2 bases, leaving 8 bases of the junction unmatched. CDR1 is SGHNT and CDR2 is YYREEE in the germline V gene (reference sequence). This CDR3 is built from 17 residues. The CDR3 reads CASSLRTSGGAGDTQYF. CDR3 sequence (DNA): TGTGCCAGCAGCTTACGTACTAGCGGGGGGGCTGGAGATACGCAGTATTTT.

The J gene is TRBJ1-6, the V gene TRBV20-1; unclear D gene. V lost 3 bases to trimming and J lost 0 bases, with 12 bases between them. From germline, CDR1 is DFQATT and CDR2 SNEGSKA (reference sequence). CDR3 length equals 16 residues. This CDR3 is CSASLGASSYNSPLHF. The CDR3 nucleotides read TGCAGTGCTAGTCTTGGAGCAAGCTCCTATAATTCACCCCTCCACTTT.

The V gene is TRBV3-1 (or the pseudogene TRBV3-2), the J gene TRBJ2-1, with TRBD2 identical over 9 bases. V was clipped by 4 bases and J by 8 bases; unmatched bases: 6. CDR3 length: 14 residues. From germline, CDR1 is LGHDT and CDR2 YNNKEL (reference sequence). The CDR3 region has the DNA TGTGCCAGCAGCCTCAGCGGGAGGTTCCATGAGCAGTTCTTC. It yields the protein CASSLSGRFHEQFF.

The genes are TRBV30 and TRBJ1-2; D gene ambiguous. The CDR3 covers 14 residues. The germline gives CDR1 GTSNPN, CDR2 SVGIG (reference sequence). V lost 0 bases, J lost 4 bases, and 12 bases lay in between. As DNA, the CDR3 is TGTGCCTGGAGTGTACCGCGGGCTTTCTATGGCTACACCTTC. Translated: CAWSVPRAFYGYTF. Full variable domain (rest looked up from reference TRBV30 and TRBJ1-2): SQTIHQWPATLVQPVGSPLSLECTVEGTSNPNLYWYRQAAGRGLQLLFYSVGIGQISSEVPQNLSASRPQDRQFILSSKKLLLSDSGFYLCAWSVPRAFYGYTFGSGTRLTVV.

This chain connects TRBV27 to TRBJ1-1; D is uncertain. V was shortened by 0 bases and J by 4 bases, with 6 bases between the two germline ends. Germline CDR1 and CDR2: MNHEY and SMNVEV (reference sequence). The CDR3 extends over 13 amino acids. DNA for the CDR3: TGTGCCAGCAGTTTATCCCCCGGCACTGAAGCTTTCTTT. As protein: CASSLSPGTEAFF.

This rearrangement joins TRBV7-2 to TRBJ2-7; D possibly corresponds to TRBD2 (6 bases). Trimming pared 5 bases from V and 8 bases from J, leaving 10 bases between. CDR1 and CDR2 (germline): SGHTA, FQGNSA. The CDR3 runs 11 residues. DNA of the CDR3: TGTGCCAGCAGCGTACTAGCTCAGCAGTACTTC. Translated, it gives CASSVLAQQYF.